The rows below give T cell receptor beta chains drawn from one sample of a study of blood T cell repertoires in COVID-19. Here immunoSEQ multiplex PCR was the method, and the copy in TCRdb shows in-frame clones only, minus some. The table has about 64,000 clones, roughly 76% seen once. What was sequenced was peripheral blood. The receptors stem from a human donor in a cohort sampled during active COVID-19. Both conserved end residues are part of each CDR3. A D gene is named only where the DNA matches it firmly. Size values are once, few and many counts, or a class for expanded clones, and some rows have none.

j_gene | d_gene | v_gene | abundance | CDR3aa | CDR3nt
TRBJ2-1 | TRBD2 | TRBV3-1/TRBV3-2 | . | CASSQLSGGTNNEQFF | TGTGCCAGCAGCCAACTTAGCGGGGGGACAAACAATGAGCAGTTCTTC
TRBJ2-7 | TRBD1 | TRBV14 | . | CASSLQGLYEQYF | TGTGCCAGCAGCCTACAGGGGTTATACGAGCAGTACTTC
TRBJ1-5 | . | TRBV18 | . | CASSPDSSAQPQHF | TGTGCCAGCTCACCCGATTCCAGTGCACAGCCCCAGCATTTT
TRBJ1-4 | TRBD1 | TRBV5-6 | . | CASSQGGSGEKLFF | TGTGCCAGCAGTCAGGGGGGATCAGGTGAAAAACTGTTTTTT
TRBJ2-7 | . | TRBV6-5 | . | CASTENGGREQYF | TGTGCCAGCACCGAAAATGGAGGGCGCGAGCAGTACTTC
TRBJ1-5 | . | TRBV30 | . | CAWSEGGDQPQHF | TGTGCCTGGAGTGAAGGGGGGGACCAGCCCCAGCATTTT
TRBJ2-1 | TRBD1 | TRBV2 | . | CASQADRGSYNEQFF | TGTGCCAGCCAAGCTGACAGGGGTTCCTACAATGAGCAGTTCTTC
TRBJ2-3 | . | TRBV7-2 | few | CASSLGLDTDTQYF | TGTGCCAGCAGCTTAGGACTGGACACAGATACGCAGTATTTT
TRBJ2-5 | . | TRBV6-6 | . | CASLRASRGETQYF | TGTGCCAGTTTGAGGGCTTCGCGAGGAGAGACCCAGTACTTC
TRBJ1-1 | . | TRBV6-5 | . | CASKKSSNTEAFF | TGTGCCAGCAAAAAGAGTTCGAACACTGAAGCTTTCTTT
TRBJ2-2 | . | TRBV28 | . | CASGPARWTGELFF | TGTGCCAGCGGCCCGGCCAGGTGGACCGGGGAGCTGTTTTTT
TRBJ1-2 | . | TRBV28 | . | CASSLLGGIDGYTF | TGTGCCAGCAGTTTATTGGGGGGAATCGATGGCTACACCTTC
TRBJ1-5 | . | TRBV5-4 | . | CASSGGSNQPQHF | TGTGCCAGCAGCGGGGGGAGCAATCAGCCCCAGCATTTT
TRBJ1-1 | TRBD1 | TRBV27 | . | CASSGGQEKNTEAFF | TGTGCCAGCAGTGGAGGACAGGAAAAGAACACTGAAGCTTTCTTT
TRBJ2-2 | . | TRBV25-1 | few | CASSERTGNTGELFF | TGTGCCAGCAGTGAGAGGACTGGGAACACCGGGGAGCTGTTTTTT
TRBJ1-2 | . | TRBV28 | . | CASSLQAINYGYTF | TGTGCCAGCAGTTTACAGGCCATTAACTATGGCTACACCTTC
TRBJ1-6 | TRBD1 | TRBV3-1/TRBV3-2 | few | CASSQLFGTGRNSPLHF | TGTGCCAGCAGCCAACTCTTCGGGACAGGGAGGAATTCACCCCTCCACTTT
TRBJ2-2 | TRBD1 | TRBV5-6 | . | CASSLAGQGFGELFF | TGTGCCAGCAGCTTGGCTGGACAGGGGTTCGGGGAGCTGTTTTTT
TRBJ2-7 | TRBD1 | TRBV28 | once | CASSRPGQGAGEQYF | TGTGCCAGCAGTCGACCGGGACAGGGGGCTGGGGAGCAGTACTTC
TRBJ1-2 | . | TRBV28 | few | CASSSPDGSRERYGYTF | TGTGCCAGCAGTTCCCCAGACGGTTCGAGGGAACGCTATGGCTACACCTTC
TRBJ2-3 | . | TRBV3-1/TRBV3-2 | . | CASSQEGPRAADTQYF | TGTGCCAGCAGCCAAGAGGGCCCCAGGGCCGCAGATACGCAGTATTTT
TRBJ2-5 | TRBD2 | TRBV10-2 | . | CASSEAGGRETQYF | TGCGCCAGCAGTGAGGCGGGGGGGCGAGAGACCCAGTACTTC
TRBJ2-2 | TRBD1 | TRBV6-5 | . | CATRTGTNTGELFF | TGTGCCACTCGGACAGGGACGAACACCGGGGAGCTGTTTTTT
TRBJ1-4 | TRBD1 | TRBV2 | . | CASTWDRAGEKLFF | TGTGCCAGCACCTGGGACAGGGCGGGAGAAAAACTGTTTTTT
TRBJ1-1 | . | TRBV10-2 | . | CASSDTGANTEAFF | TGCGCCAGCAGTGATACCGGAGCCAACACTGAAGCTTTCTTT
TRBJ2-5 | . | TRBV19 | . | CASSRTRGGETQYF | TGTGCCAGTAGTAGGACCCGGGGAGGAGAGACCCAGTACTTC
TRBJ1-1 | TRBD1 | TRBV5-4 | few | CASGQGIEAFF | TGTGCCAGCGGACAGGGGATAGAAGCTTTCTTT
TRBJ2-5 | TRBD2 | TRBV5-4 | . | CASSHSAGLAGETQYF | TGTGCCAGCAGCCACAGCGCGGGACTAGCTGGGGAGACCCAGTACTTC
TRBJ2-3 | TRBD1 | TRBV24-1 | many | CATSLGQTTDTQYF | TGTGCCACCAGTTTGGGACAGACCACAGATACGCAGTATTTT
TRBJ1-1 | . | TRBV4-3 | . | CASSQESRGTEAFF | TGCGCCAGCAGCCAAGAATCCCGAGGGACTGAAGCTTTCTTT
TRBJ2-7 | . | TRBV27 | . | CASSRDRKQYF | TGTGCCAGCAGCCGAGATCGAAAGCAGTACTTC
TRBJ1-4 | . | TRBV5-1 | . | CASSLGQSSASEKLFF | TGCGCCAGCAGCTTGGGACAGAGCAGTGCAAGTGAAAAACTGTTTTTT
TRBJ1-1 | TRBD1 | TRBV30 | . | CAWRVAGGKAEAFF | TGTGCCTGGAGGGTGGCAGGGGGGAAGGCTGAAGCTTTCTTT
TRBJ2-3 | . | TRBV14 | . | CASSQGAVTQYF | TGTGCCAGCAGCCAGGGGGCGGTGACGCAGTATTTT
TRBJ2-4 | TRBD1 | TRBV14 | few | CASSRDRVDIQYF | TGTGCCAGCAGCCGGGACAGGGTAGACATTCAGTACTTC
TRBJ1-6 | TRBD1 | TRBV6-5 | . | CASSSGQDSPLHF | TGTGCCAGCAGTTCAGGACAGGATTCACCCCTCCACTTT
TRBJ1-2 | . | TRBV28 | few | CASHSGPYGYTF | TGTGCCAGCCATAGTGGGCCATATGGCTACACCTTC
TRBJ1-2 | TRBD1 | TRBV7-8 | . | CASSPWSGQGVNYGYTF | TGTGCCAGCAGCCCATGGAGTGGACAGGGCGTTAACTATGGCTACACCTTC
TRBJ2-7 | TRBD2 | TRBV27 | . | CASSLSRLAAAYEQYF | TGTGCCAGCAGTTTATCAAGACTAGCGGCGGCCTACGAGCAGTACTTC
TRBJ1-2 | TRBD1 | TRBV5-1 | . | CASSAGTGYGYTF | TGCGCCAGCAGCGCAGGGACAGGGTACGGCTACACCTTC
TRBJ1-6 | . | TRBV12-5 | few | CASGFTGNNSPLHF | TGTGCTAGTGGTTTTACAGGGAATAATTCACCCCTCCACTTT
TRBJ2-6 | . | TRBV27 | . | CASRLQGAGANVLTF | TGTGCCAGCAGACTACAGGGTGCTGGGGCCAACGTCCTGACTTTC
TRBJ1-1 | . | TRBV19 | . | CASSIPQGTEPFF | TGTGCCAGTAGTATACCTCAGGGCACCGAACCTTTCTTT
TRBJ2-1 | TRBD2 | TRBV29-1 | few | CSVVAGGREQFF | TGCAGCGTTGTGGCGGGGGGGCGCGAGCAGTTCTTC
TRBJ1-1 | . | TRBV7-9 | . | CASSLFEDNEAFF | TGTGCCAGCAGCTTATTTGAAGACAATGAAGCTTTCTTT
TRBJ2-5 | TRBD1 | TRBV2 | . | CASRPGTAQETQYF | TGTGCCAGCAGACCAGGGACAGCCCAAGAGACCCAGTACTTC
TRBJ2-3 | . | TRBV30 | . | CAWSLTGTGTDTQYF | TGTGCCTGGAGTTTAACCGGGACTGGCACAGATACGCAGTATTTT
TRBJ1-1 | TRBD1 | TRBV18 | . | CASSPRQGGYTEAFF | TGTGCCAGCTCACCTAGACAGGGTGGTTACACTGAAGCTTTCTTT
TRBJ2-2 | . | TRBV19 | . | CASSHALGGPYPGELFF | TGTGCCAGTAGTCACGCACTCGGGGGGCCGTACCCCGGGGAGCTGTTTTTT
TRBJ1-2 | TRBD1 | TRBV7-2 | . | CASSLVQGDYGYTF | TGTGCCAGCAGCTTAGTGCAGGGGGACTATGGCTACACCTTC
TRBJ2-3 | TRBD2 | TRBV4-3 | . | CASSQGFSGRDTQYF | TGCGCCAGCAGCCAAGGTTTTAGCGGGAGAGATACGCAGTATTTT
TRBJ2-3 | . | TRBV4-1 | . | CASSLLERLSTDTQYF | TGCGCCAGCAGCCTTCTGGAGCGACTAAGCACAGATACGCAGTATTTT